A single sample gave rise to the 5 T cell receptor beta chains below, sequenced in a study of neurological immune-mediated disorders. Time point specified: technical triplicate 2. TCRdb re-derived calls from the 5' RACE reads in MiXCR, one entry per CDR3 protein. The sample shows about 31,000 distinct CDR3 sequences, less than 15% of them seen only once. Sample: CD4+ T cells from blood. The receptors derive from a female donor with HTLV-1-associated myelopathy (HAM/TSP).

This clonotype came up many times. The chain recombines TRBV3-1 with TRBJ2-3; unclear D gene. Looked up from germline, CDR1 is LGHDT and CDR2 is YNNKEL (reference sequence). The CDR3 extends over 15 amino acids. V was clipped by 1 base and J by 1 base, with 9 bases between them. The CDR3 loop reads CASSQGTPGTDTQYF. The CDR3 DNA is TGTGCCAGCAGCCAAGGGACGCCGGGCACAGATACGCAGTATTTT.

The table lists this clonotype with many counts. The V call is TRBV4-2, the J call TRBJ2-3; 8 nucleotides match TRBD1. Per the germline V gene, CDR1 is LGHNA and CDR2 is YNFKEQ. This CDR3 contains 16 residues. Trimming cost V 2 bases and J 0 bases; bases outside gene matches: 4. The CDR3 bases are TGTGCCAGCAGCCAATCGACAGGGGTCAGCACAGATACGCAGTATTTT. This sequence encodes CASSQSTGVSTDTQYF.

In its sample, this clonotype was seen many times. CDR3 nucleotides: TGTGCCATTGCGTCGGGTTTAGGGAATTCACCCCTCCACTTT. It yields the protein CAIASGLGNSPLHF. The V and J genes are TRBV10-3 and TRBJ1-6; D is unresolved. This CDR3 comprises 14 residues. Germline V lookup: CDR1 ENHRY, CDR2 SYGVKD. Trimming took 9 bases from V and 7 from J, leaving 16 bases between them.

A word on this clonotype: A junction boundary mismatches the germline segment, possibly from a read error. The chain employs TRBV20-1 and TRBJ2-2; D perhaps matches TRBD1 (6 bases). This CDR3 is built from 16 residues. Germline CDR1 and CDR2: DFQATT and SNEGSKA (reference sequence). The CDR3 spells CSARGWGPRSTRELFF. The DNA for the CDR3 is TGCAGTGCTAGAGGCTGGGGGCCGCGAAGCACCAGGGAGCTGTTTTTT.

This clonotype has a count of ten or more. The chain links TRBV5-1 to TRBJ2-5, with D possibly matching TRBD1 (5 bases). The CDR3 sequence is 14 residues long. V was pared by 3 bases and J by 3 bases, with 12 bases between. Germline V gives CDR1 SGHRS, CDR2 YFSETQ. CDR3 coding DNA: TGCGCCAGCAGCTCGGGTCTAGGGGAAGAGACCCAGTACTTC. Translated: CASSSGLGEETQYF.